This T cell receptor beta chain came from a study of identical twins. This clonotype was recorded a few times. What it binds is not known. TCRdb independently ran MiXCR on the 5' RACE reads; one entry per CDR3 protein. The repertoire holds about 480,000 distinct CDR3 sequences, with around 14% as singletons. The CDR3 is made up of 14 amino acids. In germline, CDR1 is SGHRS, CDR2 YFSETQ. V gave up 6 bases and J gave up 0 bases, with 13 bases separating them. The study's findings and limits: The study found that models underestimated out-of-frame TCR alpha sharing in monozygotic twins. Insertion counts were lower in abundant cord blood beta clonotypes, a trend that memory repertoires did not show. Beta out-of-frame twin sharing showed a weaker excess.

These same records also appear under a second study, on yellow fever vaccine responses in identical twins. As that study records: Twins reportedly appeared to share part of their vaccine T cell response while keeping part individual.

Sequenced: CD4+ T cells sorted from blood. This clonotype was obtained from a woman in her late teens or twenties in good health. The chain is built from TRBV5-1 and TRBJ2-7; D is unresolved. The CDR3, as DNA: TGCGCCAGCAAGAATACGGCGAGCTCCTACGAGCAGTACTTC. It translates to CASKNTASSYEQYF.